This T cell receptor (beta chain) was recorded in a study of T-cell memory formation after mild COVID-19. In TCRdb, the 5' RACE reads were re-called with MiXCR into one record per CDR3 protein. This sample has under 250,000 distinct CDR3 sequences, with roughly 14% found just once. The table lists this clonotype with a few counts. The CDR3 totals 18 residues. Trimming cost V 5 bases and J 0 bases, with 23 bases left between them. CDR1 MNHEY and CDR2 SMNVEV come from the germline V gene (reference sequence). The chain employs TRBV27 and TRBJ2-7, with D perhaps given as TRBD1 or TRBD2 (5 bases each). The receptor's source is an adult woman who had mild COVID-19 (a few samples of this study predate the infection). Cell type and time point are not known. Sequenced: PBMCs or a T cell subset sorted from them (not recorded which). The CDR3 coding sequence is TGTGCCAGCAGTCCAAACAAGCTCGCCGGGACCAGCTCCTACGAGCAGTACTTC. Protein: CASSPNKLAGTSSYEQYF.